Following are 28 T cell receptor beta chains from one sample sequenced in a study of T cell responses to AZD1222 COVID-19 vaccine. TCRdb's copy holds only in-frame clones and misses some; the assay was immunoSEQ multiplex PCR. The sample consists of over 100,000 clones, roughly 86% of them appearing once. The sequencing used peripheral blood, collected on day 0 of AZD1222 vaccination. Source of these receptors: an adult in good health.

The chain has TRBV11-2 and TRBJ1-2; possible D gene TRBD1, 5 bases. Trimming removed 6 bases from V and 0 bases from J, with 17 bases in between. The CDR3 totals 16 residues. CDR1 is SGHAT and CDR2 is FQNNGV in the germline V gene. In nucleotides, the CDR3 is TGTGCCAGCAGGCCGCTTTGGGGGGATGCTAACTATGGCTACACCTTC. Protein sequence: CASRPLWGDANYGYTF. Full variable domain (outside the CDR3, taken from reference TRBV11-2 and TRBJ1-2): EAGVAQSPRYKIIEKRQSVAFWCNPISGHATLYWYQQILGQGPKLLIQFQNNGVVDDSQLPKDRFSAERLKGVDSTLKIQPAKLEDSAVYLCASRPLWGDANYGYTFGSGTRLTVV.

This chain links TRBV2 with TRBJ2-2; the match to TRBD2 covers 11 bases. Per germline, CDR1 SNHLY and CDR2 FYNNEI. V was pared by 4 bases and J by 1 base, with 2 bases of the junction left unmatched. This CDR3 is built from 16 residues. The CDR3 sequence is CASSALAGGNTGELFF. The CDR3 region has the DNA TGTGCCAGCAGTGCCCTAGCGGGAGGGAACACCGGGGAGCTGTTTTTT.

This clone has a handful of counts. The V call is TRBV24-1, the J call TRBJ2-3; TRBD2 might be the D (6 bases). The CDR3 extends over 15 amino acids. Per the germline V gene, CDR1 is KGHDR and CDR2 is SFDVKD. The V end lost 7 bases, the J end lost 2 bases, and 15 bases lay between the germline ends. The CDR3 DNA follows: TGTGCCACCAGGCGGGGTAACAACCCCACAGATACGCAGTATTTT. As protein: CATRRGNNPTDTQYF.

This sequence joins TRBV6-5 and TRBJ1-4; the D is unclear. CDR3 size: 15 residues. Per germline, CDR1 MNHEY and CDR2 SVGAGI. Trimming removed 0 bases from V and 3 bases from J, with 8 bases in between. The CDR3 spells CASSYSGDPNEKLFF. In nucleotides, the CDR3 is TGTGCCAGCAGTTACTCAGGAGACCCTAATGAAAAACTGTTTTTT.

The J gene is TRBJ2-2, the V gene TRBV14, with a possible D match to TRBD2 (6 bases). CDR1 is SGHDN and CDR2 is FVKESK in the germline V gene. V lost 4 bases and J 3 bases, leaving 18 bases between the germline ends. The CDR3 is 17 amino acids. DNA of the CDR3: TGTGCCAGCAGCCCCCTGTCCGGTAGCGGCTACACCGGGGAGCTGTTTTTT. The encoded protein is CASSPLSGSGYTGELFF.

The rearrangement joins TRBV9 to TRBJ1-4, with a possible D match to TRBD1 (6 bases). Germline V gene lookup returns CDR1 SGDLS and CDR2 YYNGEE. The length of the CDR3 is 14 residues. With 3 bases removed from V and 7 bases from J, the gap between germline ends came to 13 bases. The CDR3: CASSERGVSEKLFF. The CDR3 DNA reads as TGTGCCAGCAGCGAGAGGGGGGTATCTGAAAAACTGTTTTTT.

The J gene is TRBJ1-5, the V gene TRBV7-8, with TRBD1 matching over 9 bases. This CDR3 contains 15 residues. V trimming: 5 bases; J trimming: 4 bases; junction bases outside the gene matches: 6. Germline assignment: CDR1 SGHVS and CDR2 FQNEAQ. The CDR3 bases are TGTGCCAGCAGCCGCGGGACAGGGCAGAATCAGCCCCAGCATTTT. This gives the protein CASSRGTGQNQPQHF.

The rearrangement joins TRBV5-4 to TRBJ2-1; 8 nucleotides line up with TRBD1. Unmatched junction bases numbered 7, after V lost 2 bases and J lost 3 bases. Germline CDR1 reads SGHNT; CDR2 reads YYREEE (reference sequence). This CDR3 comprises 16 residues. CDR3 residues: CASSFGRTGSYNEQFF. The CDR3 nucleotides read TGTGCCAGCAGCTTTGGTCGGACAGGGAGCTACAATGAGCAGTTCTTC.

This clone is a singleton in its sample. The chain has TRBV5-1 and TRBJ2-1; TRBD2 might be the D (5 bases). This CDR3 has 12 residues. The germline CDR1 and CDR2 sequences are SGHRS and YFSETQ. The V end was cut by 2 bases, the J end by 7 bases, with 7 bases between. The CDR3 coding sequence is TGCGCCAGCAGCTTCGGGGTTAATGAGCAGTTCTTC. Translated, it gives CASSFGVNEQFF.

The chain joins TRBV11-2 to TRBJ2-2; TRBD2 aligns across 7 bases. V shed 1 base, J shed 3 bases, and the junction held 2 bases outside the gene matches. This CDR3 contains 15 residues. The germline gives CDR1 SGHAT, CDR2 FQNNGV. CDR3 nucleotides: TGTGCCAGCAGCTTAGGCGGGGGAGACACCGGGGAGCTGTTTTTT. Translation: CASSLGGGDTGELFF.

CDR3 DNA sequence: TGTGCCAGCAGCTTGGCCGGGGCGACATTTCGCGGCTACACCTTC. Amino acids: CASSLAGATFRGYTF. V and J are TRBV5-8 and TRBJ1-2; possible D gene TRBD1, 5 bases. V was shortened by 0 bases and J by 8 bases, with 17 bases between the two germline ends. CDR1 is SGHTS, CDR2 YDEGEE, per germline. The CDR3 has 15 residues.

This clone was seen a single time. CDR3 amino acids: CASSLRTDTYEQYF. CDR3 nucleotides: TGTGCCAGCAGTCTACGGACTGACACCTACGAGCAGTACTTC. The chain couples TRBV6-5 to TRBJ2-7; D may be TRBD2 (5 bases). V was clipped by 5 bases and J by 2 bases, with 13 bases between them. Germline V gene data show CDR1 as MNHEY and CDR2 as SVGAGI. This CDR3 comprises 14 residues.

This clone was seen only once. The V and J genes are TRBV7-7 and TRBJ2-5; TRBD2 aligns across 9 bases. CDR1 SSHAT and CDR2 FNYEAQ come from the germline V gene (reference sequence). Trimming removed 5 bases from V and 7 bases from J; junction bases left unmatched: 20. CDR3 length: 18 amino acids. The DNA of the CDR3 is TGTGCCAGCAGCCCCCGCGTTAGCGGGAGAATAGGGGCCGGGACCCAGTACTTC. Its protein is CASSPRVSGRIGAGTQYF.

The V and J genes are TRBV27 and TRBJ1-2, with 9 bases lining up with TRBD1. This CDR3 region has 14 residues. The germline V gene has CDR1 MNHEY and CDR2 SMNVEV (reference sequence). The junction had 9 bases not matched to a gene; V was cut back by 7 bases and J by 6 bases. The CDR3 region is CASKTGGLGDGYTF. The DNA of the CDR3 is TGTGCCAGCAAGACAGGGGGGCTTGGCGATGGCTACACCTTC.

The V gene is TRBV9, the J gene TRBJ2-5; D uncertain. This CDR3 has 13 residues. The germline V and J ends were trimmed by 0 bases and 10 bases, with 13 bases remaining between them. Germline V gene sequence: CDR1 SGDLS, CDR2 YYNGEE. The CDR3 DNA is TGTGCCAGCAGCGTAGAGGGTCCGAGCCGCCAGTACTTC. This sequence encodes CASSVEGPSRQYF.

Only a few counts were recorded for this clone. Distinct nucleotide sequences in the sample also encode this CDR3. The chain employs TRBV9 and TRBJ2-3, with D hard to call. The CDR3 loop spans 14 amino acids. Looked up from germline, CDR1 is SGDLS and CDR2 is YYNGEE. The V and J ends lost 0 bases and 3 bases respectively, with 8 bases between them. For the CDR3, the DNA is TGTGCCAGCAGCGTAGAAGCAGATACAGATACGCAGTATTTT. Residues: CASSVEADTDTQYF. The whole variable domain, filled in from reference TRBV9 and TRBJ2-3, reads DSGVTQTPKHLITATGQRVTLRCSPRSGDLSVYWYQQSLDQGLQFLIQYYNGEERAKGNILERFSAQQFPDLHSELNLSSLELGDSALYFCASSVEADTDTQYFGPGTRLTVL.

The chain has TRBV6-5 and TRBJ2-1; D call uncertain. Germline V lookup: CDR1 MNHEY, CDR2 SVGAGI. This CDR3 is 15 amino acids long. V lost 4 bases and J 0 bases, leaving 10 bases between the germline ends. CDR3 coding DNA: TGTGCCAGCAGTTCCAGCCCTCGCTCCTACAATGAGCAGTTCTTC. This translates into CASSSSPRSYNEQFF.

The chain is built from TRBV2 and TRBJ1-6; a weak D match, TRBD1 (6 bases). The CDR3 length is 14 residues. Germline values: CDR1 SNHLY, CDR2 FYNNEI. V lost 3 bases and J lost 7, with 10 bases in between. CDR3 residues: CASSEGGRNSPLHF. CDR3 DNA sequence: TGTGCCAGCAGTGAGGGGGGGCGCAATTCACCCCTCCACTTT.

This chain links TRBV27 with TRBJ2-4, with 9 bases aligning to TRBD2. V lost 0 bases and J lost 5; bases outside the gene matches: 5. The CDR3 consists of 16 residues. Germline lookup yields CDR1 MNHEY and CDR2 SMNVEV (reference sequence). CDR3 sequence reads: CASSLSLAGYQNIQYF. CDR3 DNA: TGTGCCAGCAGTTTATCCCTAGCGGGATACCAAAACATTCAGTACTTC.

The rearrangement joins TRBV21-1 to TRBJ2-7. TRBV21-1 is a listed pseudogene. The CDR3 totals 11 residues. Here the CDR3 DNA reads TGTGCCAGCACCCATAGGTACGAGCAGTACTTC. Translated, it gives CASTHRYEQYF.

This chain links TRBV6-1 with TRBJ1-5, with D possibly matching TRBD1 (6 bases). Germline V gives CDR1 MNHNS, CDR2 SASEGT. Trimming left V 1 base short and J 9 bases short, with 13 bases between. This CDR3 has 14 amino acids. CDR3 residues: CASSEGPKGGPQHF. CDR3 DNA sequence: TGTGCCAGCAGTGAAGGGCCAAAAGGGGGGCCCCAGCATTTT.

About this clone itself: Mismatch with germline at one junction end may stem from a read error. This rearrangement joins TRBV7-9 to TRBJ2-4, with D possibly TRBD2 on 5 matching bases. Looked up from germline, CDR1 is SEHNR and CDR2 is FQNEAQ (reference sequence). The CDR3 runs 12 residues. The CDR3 is CASSLNDGEWDF. The CDR3 DNA reads as TGTGCCAGCAGCCTAAACGACGGGGAGTGGGACTTC.

The rearrangement uses TRBV7-7 and TRBJ2-1; D is perhaps TRBD1 (5 bases). Between the trimmed V and J ends, which lost 1 base and 2 bases, there was a span of 12 bases. Germline CDR1 is SSHAT and CDR2 is FNYEAQ (reference sequence). The CDR3 spans 16 residues. The CDR3 sequence is CASSLEAGPPYNEQFF. The CDR3 DNA sequence: TGTGCCAGCAGCTTAGAAGCAGGGCCTCCCTACAATGAGCAGTTCTTC.

The chain employs TRBV9 and TRBJ2-1; D is ambiguous. V lost 0 bases to trimming and J lost 1 base, with 8 bases between them. This CDR3 has 15 residues. Looked up from germline, CDR1 is SGDLS and CDR2 is YYNGEE. CDR3 coding DNA: TGTGCCAGCAGCGTAGCTGGGGTATCCTACAATGAGCAGTTCTTC. Translated: CASSVAGVSYNEQFF.

Concerning this clone itself: Other DNA sequences in this sample translate to the same CDR3. J is TRBJ2-7 and V is TRBV12-3 or TRBV12-4; the D call may be TRBD1 or TRBD2 (5 bases each). CDR3 length equals 13 residues. Trimming cost V 0 bases and J 3 bases, with 6 bases left between them. The CDR3 region has the DNA TGTGCCAGCAGTTTAGCGGGGGTCTACGAGCAGTACTTC. It yields the protein CASSLAGVYEQYF.

The chain carries TRBV27 and TRBJ2-2, with 9 bases that match TRBD2. The germline CDR1 and CDR2 sequences are MNHEY and SMNVEV (reference sequence). The ends lost 6 bases at V and 4 bases at J; junction bases unmatched: 9. CDR3 length equals 16 residues. The CDR3 loop is CASSPSGVRGTGELFF. DNA for the CDR3: TGTGCCAGCAGCCCTAGCGGGGTACGGGGCACCGGGGAGCTGTTTTTT.

V gene TRBV6-2 or TRBV6-3 combines with J gene TRBJ2-5, with 9 bases lining up with TRBD1. This CDR3 spans 17 amino acids. Trimming removed 2 bases from V and 5 bases from J; junction bases left unmatched: 12. Looked up from germline, CDR1 is MNHEY and CDR2 is SVGEGT. This CDR3 reads CASSYERGATGGETQYF. Here the CDR3 DNA reads TGTGCCAGCAGTTACGAACGGGGGGCGACAGGGGGTGAGACCCAGTACTTC.

The chain uses TRBV3-1 (or the pseudogene TRBV3-2) and TRBJ1-1; maybe TRBD1 (5 bases). Germline CDR1 reads LGHDT; CDR2 reads YNNKEL (reference sequence). The CDR3 sequence is 15 residues long. V was trimmed by 5 bases and J by 4 bases, leaving 17 bases between them. The CDR3 DNA is TGTGCCAGCAGCTATCTTCAGGGAGGAGCCACTGAAGCTTTCTTT. It is translated as CASSYLQGGATEAFF.